This TCR beta chain is drawn from a study of T cell repertoires in cytomegalovirus infection. As concerns this clonotype: Its antigen is not identified.

Study outcomes and limitations: Within the response measured ex vivo, HLA-C-restricted CMV-specific TCR beta clonotypes were dominant.

This CDR3 has 14 residues. The V end lost 8 bases, the J end lost 10 bases, and 18 bases lay between the germline ends. A single record per CDR3 protein comes from TCRdb applying MiXCR to the reads. The sample holds about 490,000 distinct CDR3 sequences, less than 30% seen once. The chain is built from TRBV12-3 or TRBV12-4 and TRBJ1-6; D unresolved. This clonotype was sampled from a human donor in good health (CMV status not recorded). Some clones in this sample may be carry-over from other donors' samples. The sample consisted of PBMCs. CDR3 bases: TGTGCCAGCGGAGTTAGGCAAAGGGCCTCACCCCTCCACTTT. This translates into CASGVRQRASPLHF.